This TCR beta chain stems from a study of blood T cell repertoires in COVID-19. Study as a whole: Some COVID-19 samples were acute and others convalescent; all came from the United States, Italy and Spain. T cells, B-cell-depleted T cells, or PBMCs supplied cDNA or gDNA.

V lost 2 bases and J lost 0, with 11 bases in between. The CDR3 runs 15 residues. The germline CDR1 and CDR2 sequences are SGHKS and YYEKEE (reference sequence). Per the original data handling: Amplification of reference gene primers was used by the study to estimate nucleated cell counts. Libraries were prepared by immunoSEQ multiplex PCR; TCRdb keeps only in-frame clonotypes and omits some of them. V and J calls and clone size are copied from that table; D and trimming were computed from the DNA. This sample has 200,000 to 250,000 clones; around 82% occur once, and the top ten carry more than 2.5%.

The genes are TRBV5-5 and TRBJ1-2; D may be TRBD1 (6 bases). Sequenced input: peripheral blood. The receptor comes from a young woman who had recovered from COVID-19. In DNA form, the CDR3 reads TGTGCCAGCAGCTTCGGGACACGAGCTAACTATGGCTACACCTTC. Translated: CASSFGTRANYGYTF.